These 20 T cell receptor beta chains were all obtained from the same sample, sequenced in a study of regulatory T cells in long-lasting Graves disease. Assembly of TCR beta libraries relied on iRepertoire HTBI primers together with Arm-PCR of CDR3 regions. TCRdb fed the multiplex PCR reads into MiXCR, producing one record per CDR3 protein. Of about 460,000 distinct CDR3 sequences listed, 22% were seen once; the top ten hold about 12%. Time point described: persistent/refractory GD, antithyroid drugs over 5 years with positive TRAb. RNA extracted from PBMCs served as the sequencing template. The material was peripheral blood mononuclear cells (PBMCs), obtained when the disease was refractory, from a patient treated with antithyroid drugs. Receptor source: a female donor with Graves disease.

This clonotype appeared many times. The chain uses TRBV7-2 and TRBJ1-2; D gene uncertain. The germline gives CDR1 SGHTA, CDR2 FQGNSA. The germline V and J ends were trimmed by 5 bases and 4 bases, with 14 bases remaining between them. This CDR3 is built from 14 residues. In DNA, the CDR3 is TGTGCCAGCAGCATACACCCCATGGCCTATGGCTACACCTTC. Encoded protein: CASSIHPMAYGYTF. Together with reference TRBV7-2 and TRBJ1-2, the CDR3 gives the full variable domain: GAGVSQSPSNKVTEKGKDVELRCDPISGHTALYWYRQSLGQGLEFLIYFQGNSAPDKSGLPSDRFSAERTGGSVSTLTIQRTQQEDSAVYLCASSIHPMAYGYTFGSGTRLTVV.

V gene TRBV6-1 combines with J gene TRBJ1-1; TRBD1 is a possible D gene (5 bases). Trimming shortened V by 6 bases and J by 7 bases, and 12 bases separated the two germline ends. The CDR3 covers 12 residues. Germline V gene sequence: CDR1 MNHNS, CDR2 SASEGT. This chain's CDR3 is CASRLGASEAFF. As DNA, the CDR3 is TGTGCCAGCAGACTCGGGGCCAGTGAAGCTTTCTTT.

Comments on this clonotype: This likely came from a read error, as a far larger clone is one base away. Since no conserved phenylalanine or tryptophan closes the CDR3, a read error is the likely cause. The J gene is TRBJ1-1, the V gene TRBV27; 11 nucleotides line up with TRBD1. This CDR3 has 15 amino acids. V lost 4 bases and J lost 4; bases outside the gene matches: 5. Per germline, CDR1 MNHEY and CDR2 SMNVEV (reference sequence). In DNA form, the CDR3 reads TGTGCCAGCAGTTCCTCCGGGACAGGGGGCACTGAAGCTTTCCTT. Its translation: CASSSSGTGGTEAFL.

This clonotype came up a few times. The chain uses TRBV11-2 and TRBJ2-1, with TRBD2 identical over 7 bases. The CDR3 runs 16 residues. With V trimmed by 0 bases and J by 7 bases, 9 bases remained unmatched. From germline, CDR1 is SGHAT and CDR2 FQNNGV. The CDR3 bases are TGTGCCAGCAGCTTAGATATAAGCGGGGTCTGGAATGAGCAGTTCTTC. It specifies CASSLDISGVWNEQFF.

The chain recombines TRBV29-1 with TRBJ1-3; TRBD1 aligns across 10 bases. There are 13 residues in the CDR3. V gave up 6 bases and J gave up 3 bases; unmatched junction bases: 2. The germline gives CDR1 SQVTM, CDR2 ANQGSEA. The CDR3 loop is CSVGQGNGNTIYF. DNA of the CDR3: TGCAGCGTGGGACAGGGGAATGGAAACACCATATATTTT.

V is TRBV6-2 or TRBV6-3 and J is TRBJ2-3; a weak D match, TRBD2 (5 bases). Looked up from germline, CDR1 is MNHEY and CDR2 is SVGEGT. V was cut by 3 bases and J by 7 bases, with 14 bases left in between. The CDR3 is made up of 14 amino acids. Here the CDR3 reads CASSYGGLRYTQYF. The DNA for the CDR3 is TGTGCCAGCAGTTATGGCGGACTCCGATATACGCAGTATTTT.

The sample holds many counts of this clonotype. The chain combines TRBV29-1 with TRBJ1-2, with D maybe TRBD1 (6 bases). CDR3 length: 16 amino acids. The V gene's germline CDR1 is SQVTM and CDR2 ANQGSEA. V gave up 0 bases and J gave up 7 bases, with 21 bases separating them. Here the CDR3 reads CSVEDMGGTGHSGYTF. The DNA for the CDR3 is TGCAGCGTTGAAGATATGGGTGGAACAGGGCACAGTGGCTACACCTTC.

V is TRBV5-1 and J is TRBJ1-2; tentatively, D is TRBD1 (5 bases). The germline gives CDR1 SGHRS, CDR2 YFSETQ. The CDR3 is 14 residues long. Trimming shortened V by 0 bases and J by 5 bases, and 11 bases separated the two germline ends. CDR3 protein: CASSLGRDRYGYTF. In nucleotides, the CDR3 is TGCGCCAGCAGCTTGGGGCGCGACAGATATGGCTACACCTTC.

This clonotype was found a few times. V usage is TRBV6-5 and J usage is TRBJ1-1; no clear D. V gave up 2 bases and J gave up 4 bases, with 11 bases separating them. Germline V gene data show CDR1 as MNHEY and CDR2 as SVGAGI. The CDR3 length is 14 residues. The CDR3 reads CASSYTPAGTEAFF. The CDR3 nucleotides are TGTGCCAGCAGTTACACCCCGGCAGGCACTGAAGCTTTCTTT.

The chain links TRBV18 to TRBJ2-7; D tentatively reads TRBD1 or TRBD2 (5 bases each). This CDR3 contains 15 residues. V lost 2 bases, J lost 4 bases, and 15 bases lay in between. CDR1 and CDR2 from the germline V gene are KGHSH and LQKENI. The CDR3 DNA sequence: TGTGCCAGCTCACCATGGGACGGATCTCGATACGAGCAGTACTTC. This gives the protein CASSPWDGSRYEQYF.

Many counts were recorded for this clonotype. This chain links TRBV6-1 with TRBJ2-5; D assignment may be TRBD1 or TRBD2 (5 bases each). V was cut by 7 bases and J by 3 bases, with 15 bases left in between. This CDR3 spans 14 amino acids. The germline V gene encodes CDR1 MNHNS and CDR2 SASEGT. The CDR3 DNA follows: TGTGCCAGCACCCTCGGGACGGGCAAAGAGACCCAGTACTTC. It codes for CASTLGTGKETQYF.

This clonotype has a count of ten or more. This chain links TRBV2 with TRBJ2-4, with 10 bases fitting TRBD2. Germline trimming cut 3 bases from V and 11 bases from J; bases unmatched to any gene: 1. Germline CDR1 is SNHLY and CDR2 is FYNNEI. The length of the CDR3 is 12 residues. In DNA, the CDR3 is TGTGCCAGCAGTGAGACTAGCGGGCTTCAGTACTTC. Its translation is CASSETSGLQYF.

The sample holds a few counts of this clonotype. The CDR3 is CASSVTGATNEKLFF. CDR3 coding DNA: TGTGCCAGTAGTGTCACAGGGGCAACTAATGAAAAACTGTTTTTT. This chain uses TRBV19 with TRBJ1-4; 7 positions match TRBD1. There are 15 residues in the CDR3. From germline, CDR1 is LNHDA and CDR2 SQIVND (reference sequence). J was trimmed by 0 bases and V by 5 bases; bases with no gene match: 3.

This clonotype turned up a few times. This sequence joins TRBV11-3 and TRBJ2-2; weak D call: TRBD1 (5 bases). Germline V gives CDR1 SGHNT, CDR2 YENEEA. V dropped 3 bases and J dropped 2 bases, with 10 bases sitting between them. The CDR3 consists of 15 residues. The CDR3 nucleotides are TGTGCCAGCAGCTTGGCGACAGCTAACACCGGGGAGCTGTTTTTT. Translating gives CASSLATANTGELFF.

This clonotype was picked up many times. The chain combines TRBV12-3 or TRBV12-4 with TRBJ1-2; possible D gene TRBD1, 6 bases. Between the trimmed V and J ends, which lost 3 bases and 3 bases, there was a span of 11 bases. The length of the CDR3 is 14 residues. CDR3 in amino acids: CASSFQGRDYGYTF. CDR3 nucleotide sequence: TGTGCCAGCAGTTTCCAGGGGAGGGACTATGGCTACACCTTC.

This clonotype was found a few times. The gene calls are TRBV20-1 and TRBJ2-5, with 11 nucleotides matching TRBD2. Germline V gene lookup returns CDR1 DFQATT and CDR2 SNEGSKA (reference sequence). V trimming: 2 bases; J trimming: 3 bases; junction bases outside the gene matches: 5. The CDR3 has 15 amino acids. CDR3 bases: TGCAGTGCTAGACTAGCGGGAGGCCATAAAGAGACCCAGTACTTC. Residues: CSARLAGGHKETQYF.

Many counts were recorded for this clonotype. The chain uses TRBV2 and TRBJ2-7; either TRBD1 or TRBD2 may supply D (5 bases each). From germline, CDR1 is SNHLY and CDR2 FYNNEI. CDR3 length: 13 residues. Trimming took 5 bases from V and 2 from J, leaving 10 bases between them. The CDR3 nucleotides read TGTGCCAGCAGTCGGGGCAGGACCTACGAGCAGTACTTC. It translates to CASSRGRTYEQYF.

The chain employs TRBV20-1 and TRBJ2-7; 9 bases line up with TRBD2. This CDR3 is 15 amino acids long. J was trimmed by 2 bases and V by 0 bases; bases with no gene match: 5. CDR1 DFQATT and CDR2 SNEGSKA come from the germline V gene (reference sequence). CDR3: CSARDRSGGPYEQYF. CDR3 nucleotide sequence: TGCAGTGCTAGAGATAGAAGCGGGGGGCCCTACGAGCAGTACTTC.

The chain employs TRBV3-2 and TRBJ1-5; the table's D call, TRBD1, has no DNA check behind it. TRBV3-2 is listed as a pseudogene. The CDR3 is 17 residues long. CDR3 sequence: CANSQDEERQENQPQHF. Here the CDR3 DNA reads TGTGCCAACAGCCAAGACGAGGAGAGACAGGAAAATCAGCCCCAGCATTTT.

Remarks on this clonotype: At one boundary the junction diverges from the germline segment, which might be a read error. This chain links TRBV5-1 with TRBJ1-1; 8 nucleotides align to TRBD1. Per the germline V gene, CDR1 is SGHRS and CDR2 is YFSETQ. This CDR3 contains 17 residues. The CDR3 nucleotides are TGCGCCAGCAGCTGGAGGGACAGGCTCCCCTCCAACACTGGAGCTTTCTTT. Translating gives CASSWRDRLPSNTGAFF.